This T cell receptor beta chain was identified during a study of blood T cell repertoires in COVID-19. About the research overall: Acute and convalescent COVID-19 specimens originated in the United States, Italy and Spain.

In the original workflow: Amplifying reference gene primers gave estimates of nucleated cell counts. Sequenced by immunoSEQ multiplex PCR; TCRdb stores in-frame clones only, minus some. The V and J calls and the clone size are those of that table, but D and trimming were determined from the DNA. The data contain some 670,000 clones, 80% to 90% of them singletons. The TCR comes from a woman in her late teens or twenties with acute or convalescent COVID-19. Sequencing input: peripheral blood.

The CDR3 coding sequence is TGTGCCAGCAGTTACGTACAGGGGGTTGTTTACGAGCAGTACTTC. This encodes CASSYVQGVVYEQYF. The chain carries TRBV6-5 and TRBJ2-7, with TRBD1 matching over 8 bases. The V and J ends lost 2 bases and 4 bases, in that order; junction bases with no gene match: 7. Looked up from germline, CDR1 is MNHEY and CDR2 is SVGAGI. This CDR3 contains 15 residues.